This is a list of T cell receptor beta chains from one sample in a study of vaccination and CD4 T cells after COVID-19. Each CDR3 protein is one row after TCRdb ran MiXCR on the PCR reads. The repertoire holds approximately 20,000 distinct CDR3 sequences, with about three quarters as singletons. Their recognized antigens are unknown. Sample: CD4+ T cells from blood, cultured in vitro, taken after SARS-CoV-2 vaccination. The origin of the receptors is a human donor who received a COVID-19 vaccine. Both conserved end residues are part of each CDR3. The D gene is left open where the match is weak. Expanded clones are given a class, and other clones once, few, many or no size at all.

TRBJ2-3	TRBV4-2	NA	NA	TGTGCCAGCAGCCAAGATCGCGATAGCTCAGATACGCAGTATTTT	CASSQDRDSSDTQYF
TRBJ1-5	TRBV6-1	NA	TRBD1	TGTGCCAGCAGTCAAGAAGACAGGGGGCTCAATCAGCCCCAGCATTTT	CASSQEDRGLNQPQHF
TRBJ1-3	TRBV2	NA	NA	TGTGCCAGCAGTCTACAGGGCCGCTCTGGAAACACCATATATTTT	CASSLQGRSGNTIYF
TRBJ1-1	TRBV30	NA	NA	TGTGCCTGGAGTGTACCTTGGTCCAACACTGAAACTTTCTTT	CAWSVPWSNTETFF
TRBJ2-3	TRBV27	NA	NA	TGTGCCAGCAGTTGGGGACACGGGGCGCAGTATTTT	CASSWGHGAQYF
TRBJ2-4	TRBV7-2	NA	TRBD2	TGTGCCAGCAGCTTAGGGGCGGGGGGCCAAAACATTCAGTACTTC	CASSLGAGGQNIQYF
TRBJ2-3	TRBV2	once	NA	TGTGCCAGCAGTGAACGTAGTAGGCCGTCAAGAGATACGCAGTATTTT	CASSERSRPSRDTQYF
TRBJ1-2	TRBV24-1	NA	TRBD1	TGTGCCACCAGTGGACAGGGGCACTATGGCTACACCTTC	CATSGQGHYGYTF
TRBJ2-7	TRBV19	NA	TRBD1	TGTGCCAGTAGTACGAGGACCGGGACAGGGTATAACGAGCAGTACTTC	CASSTRTGTGYNEQYF
TRBJ1-2	TRBV5-1	once	NA	TGCGCCAGCAGCTTGGTGCAGGGCCGATCCAACTATGGCTACACCTTC	CASSLVQGRSNYGYTF
TRBJ1-2	TRBV7-9	NA	NA	TGTGCCAGCAGCTTAATGACCTATGGCTACACCTTC	CASSLMTYGYTF
TRBJ1-2	TRBV19	NA	NA	TGTGCCAGTAGTATGGGGCACTTCGGGACACCAGCCCCGAACTATGGCTACACCTTC	CASSMGHFGTPAPNYGYTF
TRBJ1-1	TRBV12-3/TRBV12-4	NA	NA	TGTGCCAGCAGTTTAACGGACCGGATGAACACTGAAGCTTTCTTT	CASSLTDRMNTEAFF
TRBJ1-2	TRBV25-1	once	NA	TGTGCCAGCAGTCCCCAAGGGGGGATAGGACGATACTTC	CASSPQGGIGRYF
TRBJ2-5	TRBV25-1	once	NA	TGTGCCAGCGCACTAGAGACCCAGTACTTC	CASALETQYF
TRBJ1-6	TRBV20-1	NA	TRBD1	TGCAGTGCTAGAGTCGTATTACAGGGGATGGATTCACCCCTCCACTTT	CSARVVLQGMDSPLHF
TRBJ1-2	TRBV19	NA	TRBD1	TGTGCCAGTAGTATGACCGGGACAGATGGCTACACCTTC	CASSMTGTDGYTF
TRBJ2-1	TRBV20-1	few	NA	TGCAGTGCTAGAAGGACTCCGGGGTACAATGAGCAGTTCTTC	CSARRTPGYNEQFF
TRBJ1-1	TRBV7-2	few	NA	TGTGCCAGCAGCTTGACAGGGAACACTGAAGCTTTCTTT	CASSLTGNTEAFF
TRBJ1-2	TRBV7-2	NA	TRBD1	TGTGCCAGCAGCTTAAAACAGGGGCCAAACTATGGCTACACCTTC	CASSLKQGPNYGYTF
TRBJ1-2	TRBV12-3/TRBV12-4	NA	TRBD1	TGTGCCAGTCGAGGCGGGACAGGGGGGGGGGATGGCTACACCTTC	CASRGGTGGGDGYTF
TRBJ1-6	TRBV2	NA	TRBD1	TGTGCCAGCAGTAGACAGGGCAGGAATTCACCCCTCCACTTT	CASSRQGRNSPLHF
TRBJ1-2	TRBV7-8	NA	NA	TGTGCCAGCAGCCCCGACTGGATCGGGTATGGCTACACCTTC	CASSPDWIGYGYTF
TRBJ1-1	TRBV19	NA	NA	TGTGCCAGTAGTCCATGGACAGAGAACACTGAAGCTTTCTTT	CASSPWTENTEAFF
TRBJ2-7	TRBV18	once	TRBD2	TGTGCCAGCTCACAGAGCGGGGTGTCCTACGAGCAGTACTTC	CASSQSGVSYEQYF
TRBJ2-7	TRBV19	once	NA	TGTGCCAGTAGTAAACGATCTCAGACTGCCTCCTACGAGCAGTACTTC	CASSKRSQTASYEQYF
TRBJ2-3	TRBV20-1	few	NA	TGCAGTGCTAACGCGGCAGATACGCAGTATTTT	CSANAADTQYF
TRBJ2-7	TRBV2	NA	NA	TGTGCCAGCGGCCGGGACCAGAGCTACGAGCAGTACTTC	CASGRDQSYEQYF
TRBJ2-5	TRBV27	few	NA	TGTGCCAGCAGCCAAAGGGGTGGGACCCAGTACTTC	CASSQRGGTQYF
TRBJ2-3	TRBV20-1	NA	TRBD2	TGCAGTGCCCGAACTAGCGGGGGGGGAAATACGCAGTATTTT	CSARTSGGGNTQYF
TRBJ1-2	TRBV27	NA	NA	TGTGCCAGCAAAAGGGAGGGGTGGTCTGGCTACACCTTC	CASKREGWSGYTF
TRBJ2-2	TRBV12-3/TRBV12-4	NA	TRBD2	TGTGCCAGCAGTCGGCTAGCGGGGGGGCGGTCCGGGGAGCTGTTTTTT	CASSRLAGGRSGELFF
TRBJ1-1	TRBV6-5	NA	NA	TGTGCCAGCAGTTATCAACAGGGCACTGAAGCTTTCTTT	CASSYQQGTEAFF
TRBJ2-3	TRBV20-1	few	TRBD2	TGCAGTGCTAGAGAGCATACTACGCGGGGGGGCGGCGCAGATACGCAGTATTTT	CSAREHTTRGGGADTQYF
TRBJ1-2	TRBV20-1	few	NA	TGCAGTGCTAGAGACCAGGTGGCAGGGAGCTACACCTTC	CSARDQVAGSYTF
TRBJ2-5	TRBV19	NA	TRBD1	TGTGCCAGTAGTAGAACATCCGGGACAGGGGTCGAGACCCAGTACTTC	CASSRTSGTGVETQYF
TRBJ2-7	TRBV21-1	NA	NA	TGTGCCCACTCCGGACAGGGAGGAATCCCCTACGAGCAGTACTTC	CAHSGQGGIPYEQYF
TRBJ1-2	TRBV6-1	few	TRBD1	TGTGCCAGCAGTGAATACTTAAGGACAGGGGGTTCCTATGGCTACACCTTC	CASSEYLRTGGSYGYTF
TRBJ1-5	TRBV24-1	NA	TRBD1	TGTGCCACCAGTGAGGGGACAGGGTGGAATCAGCCCCAGCATTTT	CATSEGTGWNQPQHF
TRBJ1-5	TRBV6-1	NA	NA	TGTGCCAGCAGTCAGGGAATCAATCAGCCCCAGCATTTT	CASSQGINQPQHF
TRBJ2-7	TRBV2	NA	TRBD1	TGTGCCAGCCTTGAGACAGGGGGGTCTTGGGAGCAGTACTTC	CASLETGGSWEQYF
TRBJ2-7	TRBV30	NA	TRBD2	TGTGCCTGGAGTGTAGGCCGGGGGGGTAATTACGAGCAGTACTTC	CAWSVGRGGNYEQYF
TRBJ2-3	TRBV20-1	NA	TRBD2	TGCAGTGCTAGAGACACTAGCGGGGGGGCCGGAGATACGCAGTATTTT	CSARDTSGGAGDTQYF
TRBJ2-7	TRBV2	NA	TRBD2	TGTGCCAGCAAGGGACTAGGGTACGAGCAGTACTTC	CASKGLGYEQYF
TRBJ1-4	TRBV15	NA	NA	TGTGCCACCAGCTCTCCACGGGCAACTAATGAAAAACTGTTTTTT	CATSSPRATNEKLFF
TRBJ1-1	TRBV10-3	once	NA	TGTGCCAGCAGTGAATGGGGCTGGAGCACTGAAGCTTTCTTT	CASSEWGWSTEAFF
TRBJ1-1	TRBV7-9	NA	TRBD1	TGTGCCAGCAGCTACACGGACAGGGGGACTGAAGCTTTCTTT	CASSYTDRGTEAFF
TRBJ2-2	TRBV27	NA	TRBD1	TGTGCCAGCAGGGAGACAGGGGTTCCCACCGGGGAGCTGTTTTTT	CASRETGVPTGELFF